These T cell receptor beta chains were read from a single sample in a study of blood T cell repertoires in COVID-19. Here immunoSEQ multiplex PCR was the method, and the copy in TCRdb shows in-frame clones only, minus some. This sample has about 180,000 clones, with less than 90% found just once. Sequences were obtained from PBMCs or T cells enriched from blood (not recorded which). The origin of the receptors is a woman between 45 and 65 years old who had recovered from COVID-19. Both conserved end residues are part of each CDR3. The D gene is left open where the match is weak. Only part of the rows carry a size: once, few, many, or a class if the clone is expanded.

J gene | V gene | D gene | clone size | CDR3 protein | CDR3 DNA
TRBJ2-3 | TRBV5-1 | NA | NA | CASSLNLDTQYF | TGCGCCAGCAGCTTGAACTTGGATACGCAGTATTTT
TRBJ2-2 | TRBV9 | TRBD1 | NA | CASSVSGQGFTGELFF | TGTGCCAGCAGCGTATCAGGACAGGGTTTCACCGGGGAGCTGTTTTTT
TRBJ2-7 | TRBV2 | TRBD2 | NA | CASNLDGTKSYEQYF | TGTGCCAGCAACTTAGACGGGACTAAGTCCTACGAGCAGTACTTC
TRBJ2-5 | TRBV5-4 | TRBD1 | NA | CASSKQGTRGETQYF | TGTGCCAGCAGCAAACAGGGGACCCGCGGAGAGACCCAGTACTTC
TRBJ2-7 | TRBV7-2 | NA | NA | CASSLRVTYEQYF | TGTGCCAGCAGCTTACGCGTCACCTACGAGCAGTACTTC
TRBJ1-2 | TRBV12-3/TRBV12-4 | NA | NA | CASSLVGRRGYTF | TGTGCCAGCAGTTTAGTAGGCAGGAGGGGCTACACCTTC
TRBJ2-7 | TRBV15 | TRBD2 | NA | CATSRGSSGSAYEQYF | TGTGCCACCAGCAGAGGTTCTAGCGGGAGTGCTTACGAGCAGTACTTC
TRBJ2-1 | TRBV10-2 | TRBD2 | NA | CASTRTSGRAEQFF | TGCGCCAGCACCCGGACTAGCGGGAGGGCGGAGCAGTTCTTC
TRBJ1-2 | TRBV5-6 | NA | NA | CASSLGARGYGYTF | TGTGCCAGCAGCTTGGGGGCTCGGGGCTATGGCTACACCTTC
TRBJ2-7 | TRBV28 | TRBD2 | NA | CASSSNKITLTSGAAYEQYF | TGTGCCAGCAGCTCGAACAAAATCACCCTGACTAGCGGGGCAGCCTACGAGCAGTACTTC
TRBJ2-7 | TRBV10-3 | NA | NA | CAISETGYYEQYF | TGTGCCATCAGTGAGACAGGGTACTACGAGCAGTACTTC
TRBJ1-3 | TRBV5-4 | NA | NA | CASSTGRAGGNTIYF | TGTGCCAGCAGTACAGGGCGCGCTGGTGGAAACACCATATATTTT
TRBJ2-7 | TRBV30 | NA | NA | CAWSHYEQYF | TGTGCCTGGAGTCACTACGAGCAGTACTTC
TRBJ1-2 | TRBV13 | NA | NA | CASSSRANYGYTF | TGTGCCAGCAGCTCCAGGGCTAACTATGGCTACACCTTC
TRBJ2-7 | TRBV9 | TRBD1 | NA | CASSALGQGGQYF | TGTGCCAGCAGCGCACTAGGACAGGGAGGGCAGTACTTC
TRBJ2-7 | TRBV30 | NA | NA | CAWSVEGGWTEQYF | TGTGCCTGGAGTGTAGAAGGAGGATGGACCGAGCAGTACTTC
TRBJ1-4 | TRBV2 | NA | NA | CASSEQGGLKGEKLFF | TGTGCCAGCAGTGAACAGGGAGGGTTAAAGGGTGAAAAACTGTTTTTT
TRBJ2-7 | TRBV9 | NA | NA | CASSVDGSGLDEQYF | TGTGCCAGCAGCGTAGATGGGAGCGGGTTGGACGAGCAGTACTTC
TRBJ1-2 | TRBV3-1/TRBV3-2 | NA | NA | CASSSRSPLWGYTF | TGTGCCAGCAGTAGCAGAAGTCCACTATGGGGCTACACCTTC
TRBJ2-5 | TRBV18 | NA | NA | CASSPQFGPETQYF | TGTGCCAGCTCACCACAATTTGGGCCCGAGACCCAGTACTTC
TRBJ1-1 | TRBV7-2 | NA | NA | CASSLQGGNTEAFF | TGTGCCAGCAGTTTACAGGGAGGGAACACTGAAGCTTTCTTT
TRBJ1-3 | TRBV3-1/TRBV3-2 | NA | NA | CASSLKGGPGNTIYF | TGTGCCAGCAGCCTCAAGGGGGGGCCGGGAAACACCATATATTTT
TRBJ2-7 | TRBV10-3 | NA | NA | CAISGGTTEQYF | TGTGCCATCAGTGGGGGCACGACCGAGCAGTACTTC
TRBJ1-2 | TRBV28 | NA | NA | CASRLRGAMYGYTF | TGTGCCAGCAGACTCAGGGGTGCTATGTATGGCTACACCTTC
TRBJ1-2 | TRBV6-1 | TRBD1 | NA | CASSEGVGTGGYGYTF | TGTGCCAGCAGTGAAGGAGTCGGGACAGGGGGCTATGGCTACACCTTC
TRBJ1-2 | TRBV12-3/TRBV12-4 | NA | NA | CASSSGNGYTF | TGTGCCAGCAGTTCAGGGAATGGCTACACCTTC
TRBJ2-2 | TRBV29-1 | NA | NA | CSGARTADTGELFF | TGCAGTGGCGCCCGGACAGCTGACACCGGGGAGCTGTTTTTT
TRBJ2-7 | TRBV6-4 | NA | NA | CASSPKPGQEEAYEQYF | TGTGCCAGCAGTCCAAAACCGGGACAAGAGGAGGCCTACGAGCAGTACTTC
TRBJ2-1 | TRBV30 | TRBD2 | once | CAYIAGSSYNEQFF | TGTGCCTACATAGCGGGCAGCTCCTACAATGAGCAGTTCTTC
TRBJ1-2 | TRBV4-1 | TRBD1 | NA | CASSQVVGDRGNGYTF | TGCGCCAGCAGCCAAGTTGTGGGGGACAGGGGGAATGGCTACACCTTC
TRBJ2-5 | TRBV7-2 | TRBD1 | NA | CASSLRTGYRETQYF | TGTGCCAGCAGCTTAAGGACAGGGTACCGGGAGACCCAGTACTTC
TRBJ2-1 | TRBV9 | TRBD2 | NA | CASSDSSGRALIYNEQFF | TGTGCCAGCAGTGACTCTAGCGGGAGGGCCTTGATCTACAATGAGCAGTTCTTC
TRBJ1-1 | TRBV11-2 | NA | NA | CASRTRGANTEAFF | TGTGCCAGCAGGACGCGGGGGGCCAACACTGAAGCTTTCTTT
TRBJ2-1 | TRBV7-9 | NA | NA | CASSSAGNWQFF | TGTGCCAGCAGCTCCGCGGGTAACTGGCAGTTCTTC
TRBJ2-1 | TRBV12-3/TRBV12-4 | TRBD1 | once | CASSLGDRDEQFF | TGTGCCAGCAGTTTAGGGGACAGGGATGAGCAGTTCTTC
TRBJ1-6 | TRBV10-2 | NA | NA | CASSDDTNSPLHF | TGCGCCAGCAGTGATGACACAAATTCACCCCTCCACTTT
TRBJ1-4 | TRBV5-6 | NA | NA | CASSGGRSTNEKLFF | TGTGCCAGCAGCGGAGGAAGGTCGACTAATGAAAAACTGTTTTTT
TRBJ1-1 | TRBV19 | NA | NA | CASSRRVSDTEAFF | TGTGCCAGTAGTCGCAGGGTATCGGACACTGAAGCTTTCTTT
TRBJ2-1 | TRBV11-3 | TRBD2 | NA | CASRRRTGGDNEQFF | TGTGCCAGCAGACGACGGACGGGAGGGGACAATGAGCAGTTCTTC
TRBJ1-5 | TRBV4-1 | NA | few | CASSPPGRSNQPQHF | TGCGCCAGCAGCCCCCCAGGCAGATCAAATCAGCCCCAGCATTTT
TRBJ2-2 | TRBV3-1/TRBV3-2 | TRBD2 | few | CASSQSNSGMGGELFF | TGTGCCAGCAGCCAAAGCAATAGCGGGATGGGCGGGGAGCTGTTTTTT